The entry below gives a single T cell receptor (beta chain) sequence along with its context. Its specificity is unknown. The entry originates in a study of shared clonotypes between healthy human individuals. Regarding the study as a whole: Of the naive CD4 clonotypes, approximately 5% were shared across four donors.

Produced via immunoSEQ multiplex PCR; TCRdb's table is partial and in-frame only. The table shows 2.5 million or so clones, with around 90% occurring only once. Per the germline V gene, CDR1 is SEHNR and CDR2 is FQNEAQ (reference sequence). The ends were cut back, 3 bases at V and 2 bases at J, with 14 bases in the middle. The CDR3 covers 16 residues. The rearrangement joins TRBV7-9 to TRBJ1-3; a weak D match, TRBD1 (5 bases). Source material: naive CD4+ T cells sorted from blood. The subset here: CD45RA+ positively selected. This TCR came from a man between 18 and 29 years old in good health. The CDR3 bases are TGTGCCAGCAGCTTTACGAGACAGCTTACTGGAAACACCATATATTTT. It codes for CASSFTRQLTGNTIYF.